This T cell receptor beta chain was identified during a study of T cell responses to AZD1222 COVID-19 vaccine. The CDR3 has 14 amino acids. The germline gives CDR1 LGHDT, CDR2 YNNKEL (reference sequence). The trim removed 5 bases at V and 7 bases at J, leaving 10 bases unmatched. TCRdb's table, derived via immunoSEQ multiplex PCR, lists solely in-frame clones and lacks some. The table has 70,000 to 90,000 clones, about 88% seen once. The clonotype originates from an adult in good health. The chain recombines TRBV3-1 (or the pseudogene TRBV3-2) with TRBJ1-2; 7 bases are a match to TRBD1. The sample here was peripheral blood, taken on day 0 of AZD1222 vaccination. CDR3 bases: TGTGCCAGCAGCGATCGACAGGGCAAGGGTGGCTACACCTTC. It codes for CASSDRQGKGGYTF.